This is a list of T cell receptor beta chains from one sample in a study of blood T cell dynamics during melanoma immunotherapy. This table comes from immunoSEQ multiplex PCR, and its TCRdb copy is limited to in-frame clones, with some not included. There are around 12,000 clones in the sample; less than 85% occur only once, and approximately 9% lies in the top ten. The sequenced sample was blood, obtained from a patient treated with checkpoint blockade. The receptors here all came from a human donor with melanoma. Each CDR3 is given with its conserved first and last residue.

>TRBJ1-2|TRBV27|15
CASSGGLQGLYGYTF
>TRBJ2-7|TRBV6-1|13
CASKWGGAYEQYF
>TRBJ2-2|TRBV19|13
CASSSYNGAELFF
>TRBJ1-5|TRBV7-9|16
CASSPSLGGSNQPQHF
>TRBJ2-1|TRBV28|15
CASSLADSHGLEQFF
>TRBJ1-1|TRBV28|16
CASSAPLGIMNTEAFF
>TRBJ2-5|TRBV6-6|12
CASSDQLDTQYF
>TRBJ2-7|TRBV6-1|14
CASTGTGGVGEQYF
>TRBJ1-2|TRBV5-4|15
CASSFGQGNREGYTF
>TRBJ2-7|TRBV27|14
CASSFGQGLGEQYF
>TRBJ1-3|TRBV6-1|14
CASSENWSGNTIYF
>TRBJ2-7|TRBV10-3|13
CATLGVAGGEQYF
>TRBJ2-7|TRBV5-4|15
CASSLSGTGSYEQYF
>TRBJ2-7|TRBV7-6|16
CASSSRGTGRIDEQYF
>TRBJ1-2|TRBV5-6|16
CARSWGGLGGKDGYTF
>TRBJ2-1|TRBV14|16
CASSHRGSSSYNEQFF
>TRBJ1-3|TRBV30|14
CAWSVGQNGDTIYF
>TRBJ2-7|TRBV5-1|13
CASSQLPSYEQYF
>TRBJ2-7|TRBV9|16
CASSPSGPGRVHEQYF
>TRBJ2-7|TRBV11-3|14
CASSPGQGAWEQYF
>TRBJ1-4|TRBV27|14
CASSLSGGDEKLFF
>TRBJ1-1|TRBV11-1|14
CASSLHGLNTEAFF
>TRBJ1-2|TRBV10-3|13
CAISENRAYGYTF
>TRBJ2-5|TRBV7-2|11
CASSFSETQYF
>TRBJ2-7|TRBV9|13
CASSVDHEDEQYF
>TRBJ1-4|TRBV7-2|18
CASSLVPPAAGINEKLFF